A selection of T cell receptor beta chains follows, all from one sample in a study of metastatic and nonmetastatic thyroid tumors. TCRdb reprocessed the PCR reads via MiXCR. Among under 25,000 clones listed, roughly 20% were seen once. The sample was blood. The receptors shown here come from a female donor with papillary thyroid cancer or a benign thyroid nodule (not recorded which). Some clones in this sample may be carry-over from other donors' samples. Both conserved end residues are part of each CDR3. Fields, in order: V gene, clone size, D gene, J gene, CDR3 DNA, CDR3 protein. The D gene is left open where the match is weak. Some rows mark clone size as missing; the rest say once, few, many or name a class of expanded clone.

TRBV7-2,many,-,TRBJ2-5,TGTGCCAGCAGCTTGGTTGTAAGAGAGACCCAGTACTTC,CASSLVVRETQYF
TRBV20-1,-,-,TRBJ2-3,TGCAGTGCTAGAGATTACGGGGGTGGGGGCCCGACAGATACGCAGTATTTT,CSARDYGGGGPTDTQYF
TRBV2,many,-,TRBJ2-5,TGTGCCAGCAGGGGGCGGTACCAAGAGACCCAGTACTTC,CASRGRYQETQYF
TRBV30,many,TRBD1,TRBJ1-4,TGTGCCTGGGGCAGGGGGTCGACTAATGAAAAACTGTTTTTT,CAWGRGSTNEKLFF
TRBV20-1,-,-,TRBJ1-5,TGCAGTGCTAGCGACACCCGGGATCAGCCCCAGCATTTT,CSASDTRDQPQHF
TRBV3-1,many,-,TRBJ2-3,TGTGCCAGCAGCCAAGAAGGACTCACAGATACGCAGTATTTT,CASSQEGLTDTQYF
TRBV19,medium-sized,TRBD1,TRBJ1-2,TGTGCCAGTAGTATGACCCAGGGGGGCTATGGCTACACCTTC,CASSMTQGGYGYTF
TRBV15,many,TRBD1,TRBJ2-5,TGTGCCACCAGCAGAGTTGGAGCGGGACAGGGGGCAGGTGAGACCCAGTACTTC,CATSRVGAGQGAGETQYF
TRBV5-1,-,-,TRBJ2-2,TGCGCCAGCAGCAAGGACACTATCGCGAACACCGGGGAGCTGTTTTTT,CASSKDTIANTGELFF
TRBV24-1,many,TRBD1,TRBJ2-3,TGTGCCACCAGTGATCCGACCCCGGGACAGGGGGGCACAGATACGCAGTATTTT,CATSDPTPGQGGTDTQYF
TRBV19,many,TRBD1,TRBJ1-1,TGTGCCAGTAACCCCACAGGGGATTACACTGAAGCTTTCTTT,CASNPTGDYTEAFF
TRBV20-1,once,TRBD2,TRBJ2-7,TGCAGTGCTAGAGAGGGAGGGACTGTCTACGAGCAGTACTTC,CSAREGGTVYEQYF
TRBV5-4,many,TRBD1,TRBJ1-1,TGTGCCAGCAGCTCCTCATTAGGGGACAGGGCGAACACTGAAGCTTTCTTT,CASSSSLGDRANTEAFF
TRBV27,many,-,TRBJ1-5,TGTGCCAGCAGCCGTTCGGGGTTTGGCAATCAGCCCCAGCATTTT,CASSRSGFGNQPQHF
TRBV14,many,-,TRBJ2-6,TGTGCCAGCAGCCGCTTAATAGGAAGTGGGGCCAACGTCCTGACTTTC,CASSRLIGSGANVLTF
TRBV7-9,-,-,TRBJ2-1,TGTGCCAGCAGCTTAGGAGGGGATGAGCAGTTCTTC,CASSLGGDEQFF
TRBV6-4,many,-,TRBJ2-2,TGTGCCAGCAGCTCCTATAACACCGGGGAGCTGTTTTTT,CASSSYNTGELFF
TRBV6-1,few,TRBD2,TRBJ2-1,TGTGCCAGCAGTGATTCGGGGGGACTACTTAAGGGCTATGAGCAGTTCTTC,CASSDSGGLLKGYEQFF
TRBV28,many,TRBD1,TRBJ1-2,TGTGCCAGCAGACTAGACAGGGAGGATGGCTACACCTTC,CASRLDREDGYTF
TRBV20-1,many,TRBD2,TRBJ2-3,TGCAGTGCCGGGACTAGCGGGAGTACAGATACGCAGTATTTT,CSAGTSGSTDTQYF
TRBV28,many,TRBD1,TRBJ1-5,TGTGCCAGCAGTCTAGGACAGGGGGCCAATCAGCCCCAGCATTTT,CASSLGQGANQPQHF
TRBV6-2/TRBV6-3,medium-sized,TRBD1,TRBJ2-5,TGTGCCAGCAGTCCCGCCCTGACAGGGGAAGAGACCCAGTACTTC,CASSPALTGEETQYF
TRBV18,-,-,TRBJ1-6,TGTGCCAGCTCACCTACGCCAGGACAGAGAAATTCACCCCTCCACTTT,CASSPTPGQRNSPLHF
TRBV30,many,-,TRBJ1-2,TGTGCCTGGAGTGTTTTCAGCTTAGCGGGCTACACCTTC,CAWSVFSLAGYTF
TRBV6-1,few,TRBD1,TRBJ1-6,TGTGCCAGCTGGGACAGGGGCTTTACACCCCTCCACTTT,CASWDRGFTPLHF
TRBV5-1,-,TRBD2,TRBJ2-1,TGCGCCAGCAGCACGGGGGGGAGCGAGCGGGGATCCTACAATGAGCAGTTCTTC,CASSTGGSERGSYNEQFF
TRBV5-1,many,-,TRBJ1-3,TGCGCCAGCAGCTTGGTAGGATTTGGAAACACCATATATTTT,CASSLVGFGNTIYF
TRBV20-1,many,-,TRBJ2-1,TGCAGTGCTAGAGATCTTAGGTACCCCTACAATGAGCAGTTCTTC,CSARDLRYPYNEQFF
TRBV6-4,few,TRBD2,TRBJ2-1,TGTGCCAGCAGTGACGCCGCTAGCGGGCGGAGCTCCTACAATGAGCAGTTCTTC,CASSDAASGRSSYNEQFF
TRBV7-2,many,TRBD1,TRBJ2-7,TGTGCCAGCAGCATAAGACAGGGGAGGAACGAGCAGTACTTC,CASSIRQGRNEQYF
TRBV30,-,TRBD2,TRBJ2-3,TGTGCCTGGAGTGTACTAGCGGGGGGCCAGCAGTATTTT,CAWSVLAGGQQYF
TRBV4-2,many,TRBD1,TRBJ1-2,TGTGCCAGCAGCCAAGTGCTGCTAGGGGGCGAACTCCACTATGGCTACACCTTC,CASSQVLLGGELHYGYTF
TRBV24-1,medium-sized,TRBD2,TRBJ2-5,TGTGCCACCGCGGGACTAGCGGGAGTGGAGACCCAGTACTTC,CATAGLAGVETQYF
TRBV6-1,-,-,TRBJ2-3,TGTGCCAGCAGTGACACTAGCTGGGGGGCAGATACGCAGTATTTT,CASSDTSWGADTQYF
TRBV12-3/TRBV12-4,-,-,TRBJ1-1,TGTGCCAGAATTCTGGAAGGGTCCATGAACACTGAAGCTTTCTTT,CARILEGSMNTEAFF
TRBV7-6,-,-,TRBJ2-7,TGTGCCAGCAGTCTAGACGAAGACTACGAGCAGTACTTC,CASSLDEDYEQYF
TRBV15,medium-sized,-,TRBJ2-7,TGTGCCACCAGCAGAGGGTCCGGGGAGCAGTACTTC,CATSRGSGEQYF
TRBV19,many,-,TRBJ1-2,TGTGCCAGTAAGTCTACCTACAGAACTAACTATGGCTACACCTTC,CASKSTYRTNYGYTF
TRBV20-1,many,-,TRBJ1-5,TGCAGTGCTAGAGCCGGGACGGATGATTGGTCGCCCCAGCATTTT,CSARAGTDDWSPQHF
TRBV20-1,-,-,TRBJ2-7,TGCAGTGCTAAGAGCAGTTTCTACGAGCAGTACTTC,CSAKSSFYEQYF
TRBV10-3,many,-,TRBJ1-2,TGTGCCATCAGTGCCGCAATTGATACCGGTGCTATGGACTACACCTTC,CAISAAIDTGAMDYTF
TRBV9,many,TRBD2,TRBJ2-7,TGTGCCAGCGGGCGGGGGGGCGACTACGAGCAGTACTTC,CASGRGGDYEQYF